This paragraph covers one T cell receptor beta chain sequence. The CDR3 totals 16 residues. The germline V gene encodes CDR1 SGHRS and CDR2 YFSETQ. With 4 bases clipped from V and 0 bases from J, the junction kept 9 bases outside the gene matches. This sample is drawn from a study of blood T cell repertoires in COVID-19. Study background: The United States, Italy and Spain supplied acute and convalescent COVID-19 samples. In each case, the material was cDNA or gDNA derived from T cells, B-cell-depleted T cells, or PBMCs.

In the authors' methods: Counts of nucleated cells, estimated from reference gene primer amplification, were obtained. TCRdb's copy holds only in-frame clones and misses some; the assay was immunoSEQ multiplex PCR. The D gene and trimming were derived from the DNA, and the V and J assignments and clone size from that table. The data hold about 94,000 clones, with 80% observed a single time. The sample consisted of peripheral blood. This clonotype was obtained from a human donor in a cohort sampled during active COVID-19. The chain has TRBV5-1 and TRBJ2-7; 8 nucleotides match TRBD2. CDR3 bases: TGCGCCAGCAGCCCCACCGCCGGGACTAGCTCCTACGAGCAGTACTTC. Translating it yields CASSPTAGTSSYEQYF.